Shown below are 14 T cell receptor beta chains from a single sample sequenced in a study of cytomegalovirus exposure and HLA in healthy donors. The study ran its PCR with 60 Vbeta and 13 Jbeta primers. Sequencing was performed with immunoSEQ multiplex PCR; in TCRdb, only in-frame clones are kept and a portion is missing. The repertoire has about 160,000 clones, 80% to 90% of them found once; the top ten carry approximately 13%. The sequenced sample consisted of PBMCs. The receptors come from a woman aged 45-59 years in good health and CMV-seronegative.

V gene TRBV19 combines with J gene TRBJ1-3; no clear D gene. V lost 5 bases and J lost 3, with 5 bases in between. CDR1 and CDR2 (germline): LNHDA, SQIVND (reference sequence). The CDR3 is 12 amino acids. In DNA, the CDR3 is TGTGCCAGTAGTGGCAGTGGAAACACCATATATTTT. This translates into CASSGSGNTIYF. Using reference TRBV19 and TRBJ1-3 for the parts outside the CDR3, the full variable domain is DGGITQSPKYLFRKEGQNVTLSCEQNLNHDAMYWYRQDPGQGLRLIYYSQIVNDFQKGDIAEGYSVSREKKESFPLTVTSAQKNPTAFYLCASSGSGNTIYFGEGSWLTVV.

CDR3 residues: CAWSVPGTGNQPQHF. The CDR3 DNA reads as TGTGCCTGGAGTGTACCGGGGACAGGGAATCAGCCCCAGCATTTT. The V gene is TRBV30, the J gene TRBJ1-5; 9 bases fit TRBD1. With V trimmed by 0 bases and J by 4 bases, 4 bases remained unmatched. CDR3 length: 15 amino acids. Germline loops: CDR1 GTSNPN, CDR2 SVGIG (reference sequence).

CDR3 in amino acids: CASRGTGAPYISEQFF. CDR3 in DNA: TGTGCCAGCAGGGGGACAGGGGCCCCTTACATTTCCGAGCAGTTCTTC. The chain employs TRBV13 and TRBJ2-1; 10 nucleotides match TRBD1. The CDR3 loop spans 16 amino acids. V lost 6 bases, J lost 10 bases, and 15 bases stayed unmatched. CDR1 is PRHDT, CDR2 FYEKMQ, per germline (reference sequence). Filled out from reference TRBV13 and TRBJ2-1, the complete variable domain reads AAGVIQSPRHLIKEKRETATLKCYPIPRHDTVYWYQQGPGQDPQFLISFYEKMQSDKGSIPDRFSAQQFSDYHSELNMSSLELGDSALYFCASRGTGAPYISEQFFGPGTRLTVL.

This clone was seen only a few times. The chain uses TRBV29-1 and TRBJ1-1, with D maybe TRBD1 (5 bases). Germline-derived CDR1 and CDR2 are SQVTM and ANQGSEA. This CDR3 comprises 14 residues. Trimming cost V 5 bases and J 3 bases, with 16 bases left between them. In nucleotides, the CDR3 is TGCAGCGTTTGGGCCCAGGGCACGGACACTGAAGCTTTCTTT. Its protein product is CSVWAQGTDTEAFF.

Of note for this clone: Other DNA sequences of this sample code for an identical CDR3. This chain connects TRBV7-2 to TRBJ2-7; D ambiguous. Trimming stripped 5 bases from V and 2 bases from J, with 7 bases between. The CDR3 length is 12 residues. Germline CDR1 reads SGHTA; CDR2 reads FQGNSA. In DNA form, the CDR3 reads TGTGCCAGCAGCCCGAGCCCCTACGAGCAGTACTTC. It encodes CASSPSPYEQYF.

The chain employs TRBV7-8 and TRBJ2-1; 7 nucleotides align to TRBD2. Germline V CDR1 and CDR2: SGHVS, FQNEAQ. This CDR3 region has 13 residues. V shed 5 bases, J shed 10 bases, and the junction held 8 bases outside the gene matches. The CDR3 DNA follows: TGTGCCAGCAGCCCCTCGTCTAGCGGCGAGCAGTTCTTC. It translates to CASSPSSSGEQFF.

The chain combines TRBV15 with TRBJ2-1; D perhaps matches TRBD1 (5 bases). CDR1 LNHNV and CDR2 YYDKDF come from the germline V gene (reference sequence). V lost 4 bases to trimming and J lost 0 bases, with 13 bases between them. The CDR3 runs to 16 residues. CDR3: CATSNGQSLSYNEQFF. The CDR3 DNA follows: TGTGCCACCAGCAACGGACAATCCCTCTCCTACAATGAGCAGTTCTTC.

The chain employs TRBV5-4 and TRBJ1-1, with D possibly matching TRBD1 (6 bases). CDR3 length equals 13 residues. The V end was cut by 4 bases, the J end by 0 bases, with 7 bases between. Germline V gene lookup returns CDR1 SGHNT and CDR2 YYREEE (reference sequence). The CDR3 nucleotides are TGTGCCAGCAGCACAGGGTTGAACACTGAAGCTTTCTTT. It yields the protein CASSTGLNTEAFF.

The chain employs TRBV10-1 and TRBJ1-5; possible D gene TRBD1, 6 bases. The germline V gene has CDR1 WNHNN and CDR2 SYGVQD (reference sequence). The CDR3 length is 15 residues. The CDR3 sequence: CEGQPGENSNQPQHF. The CDR3 DNA reads as TGCGAAGGACAGCCGGGTGAAAATAGCAATCAGCCCCAGCATTTT.

This clone was counted a single time. This sequence joins TRBV21-1 and TRBJ1-3. TRBV21-1 is a pseudogene locus. The CDR3 is 16 amino acids. CDR3 bases: TGTGCCAGCAGCAATGAAGGTCGGAGGGGCGCAAACACCATATATTTT. Translation gives CASSNEGRRGANTIYF.

The V call is TRBV10-1, the J call TRBJ2-3; no firm D call. Trimming stripped 2 bases from V and 3 bases from J, with 9 bases between. The CDR3 has 14 amino acids. Germline values: CDR1 WNHNN, CDR2 SYGVQD (reference sequence). CDR3 region: CASSEAGKTDTQYF. The DNA for the CDR3 is TGCGCCAGCAGTGAGGCAGGTAAAACAGATACGCAGTATTTT.

The rearrangement joins TRBV6-5 to TRBJ2-1; TRBD2 matches 8 bases. Germline trimming cut 6 bases from V and 6 bases from J; bases unmatched to any gene: 4. CDR1 and CDR2 from the germline V gene are MNHEY and SVGAGI. The CDR3 totals 13 residues. The CDR3 DNA sequence: TGTGCCAGCAGCAGAGCGGGGGTCAATGAGCAGTTCTTC. Its translation: CASSRAGVNEQFF.

This chain links TRBV28 with TRBJ1-2; D might be TRBD1 (6 bases). The CDR3 spans 11 residues. Looked up from germline, CDR1 is MDHEN and CDR2 is SYDVKM. Trimming shortened V by 10 bases and J by 8 bases, and 14 bases separated the two germline ends. The CDR3 loop reads CATNRDLGYTF. The CDR3 DNA follows: TGTGCCACCAACAGGGATCTGGGCTACACCTTC.

This chain joins TRBV4-3 and TRBJ1-1; a weak D match, TRBD1 (5 bases). Trimming left V 0 bases short and J 5 bases short, with 13 bases between. CDR1 is LGHNA, CDR2 YSLEER, per germline. This CDR3 is built from 15 residues. The CDR3 DNA is TGCGCCAGCAGCCAAGATCGGGTCCGGACAACTGAAGCTTTCTTT. This encodes CASSQDRVRTTEAFF.